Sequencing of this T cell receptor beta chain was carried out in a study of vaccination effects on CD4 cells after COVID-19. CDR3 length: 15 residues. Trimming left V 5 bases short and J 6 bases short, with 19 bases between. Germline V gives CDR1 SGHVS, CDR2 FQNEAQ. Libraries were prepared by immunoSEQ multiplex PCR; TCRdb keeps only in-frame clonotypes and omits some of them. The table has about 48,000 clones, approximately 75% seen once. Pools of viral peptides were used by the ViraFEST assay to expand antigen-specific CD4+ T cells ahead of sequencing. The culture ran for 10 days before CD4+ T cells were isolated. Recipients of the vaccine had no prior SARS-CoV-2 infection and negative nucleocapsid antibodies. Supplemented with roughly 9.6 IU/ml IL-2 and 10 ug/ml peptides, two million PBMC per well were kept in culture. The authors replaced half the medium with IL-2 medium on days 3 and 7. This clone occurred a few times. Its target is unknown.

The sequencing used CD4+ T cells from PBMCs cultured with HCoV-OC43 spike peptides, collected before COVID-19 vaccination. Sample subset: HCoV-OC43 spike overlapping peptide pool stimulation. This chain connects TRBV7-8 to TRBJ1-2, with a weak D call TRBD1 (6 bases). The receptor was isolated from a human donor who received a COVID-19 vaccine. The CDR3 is CASSPERGALDGYTF. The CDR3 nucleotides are TGTGCCAGCAGCCCCGAGCGGGGGGCATTGGATGGCTACACCTTC.